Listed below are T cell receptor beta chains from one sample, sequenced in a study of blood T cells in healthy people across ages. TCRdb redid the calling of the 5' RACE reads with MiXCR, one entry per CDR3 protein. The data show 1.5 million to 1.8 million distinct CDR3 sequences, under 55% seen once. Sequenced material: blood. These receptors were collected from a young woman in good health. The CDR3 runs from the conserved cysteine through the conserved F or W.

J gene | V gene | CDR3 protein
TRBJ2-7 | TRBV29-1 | CSVEEKQGYEQYF
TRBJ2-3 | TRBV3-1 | CASSQDTGSGSGTDTQYF
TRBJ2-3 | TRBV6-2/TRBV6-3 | CASTKGTSGVDTQYF
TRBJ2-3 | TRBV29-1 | CSVSGTSVDTQYF
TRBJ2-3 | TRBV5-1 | CASSFKQGDTQYF
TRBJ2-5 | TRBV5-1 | CASSWYSQETQYF
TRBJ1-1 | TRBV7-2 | CASSLGWHNTEAFF
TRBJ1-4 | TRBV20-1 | CSARPGRGETNEKLFF
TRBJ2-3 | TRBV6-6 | CASSTGEPDTQYF
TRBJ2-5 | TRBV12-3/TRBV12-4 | CASSFRTGEETQYF
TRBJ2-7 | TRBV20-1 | CSALNPGSYEQYF
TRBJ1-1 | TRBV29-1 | CSVHGRGAPEAFF
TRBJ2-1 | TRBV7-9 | CASSAGTNNEQFF
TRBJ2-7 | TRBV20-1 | CSAPRTDSSYEQYF
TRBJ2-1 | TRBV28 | CASSLGLAGGYDEQFF
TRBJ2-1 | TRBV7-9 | CASSLPADYNEQFF
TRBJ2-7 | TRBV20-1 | CSAGRLAASYEQYF
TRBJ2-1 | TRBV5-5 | CASSSGQGDNEQFF
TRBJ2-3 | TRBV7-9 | CASSHGYMDTQYF
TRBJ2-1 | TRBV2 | CASSAGLAGVFYNEQFF
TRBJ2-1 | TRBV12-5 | CASGSSSGGLIYNEQFF
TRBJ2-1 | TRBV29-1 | CSVRSGNYSNEQFF
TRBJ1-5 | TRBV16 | CASSRWDGSNQPQHF
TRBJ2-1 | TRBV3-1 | CASSQEPERRQFF
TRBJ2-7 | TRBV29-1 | CSVAGRATYEQYF
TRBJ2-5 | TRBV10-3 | CAISEPARETQYF
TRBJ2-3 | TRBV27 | CASRQGWATQYF
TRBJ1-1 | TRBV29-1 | CSVGQLNTDAFF